These 10 T cell receptor beta chains share one sample of origin, sequenced in a study of T-cell memory formation after mild COVID-19 (dated by TCRdb to the early 2020s). Receptor amplification or capture employed 5' RACE. TCRdb names Illumina NovaSeq 6000 as the instrument used. Using fastp at Q25 and MiXCR, TCRdb reprocessed the public reads and kept productive beta chains. Under each unique CDR3 protein, matching rows form one entry showing the most common genes and DNA. In this sample the table shows approximately 250,000 distinct CDR3 sequences, just over 15% of which occur a single time. Clones ranked in the top ten supply 2.1% of the sample. The sample comprised PBMCs or a T cell subset sorted from them (not recorded which). These receptor sequences come from an adult woman who had mild COVID-19 (a few samples of this study predate the infection). The sample titles of this study are shuffled in the database, so cell type and time point are left out; the donor was told from shared clones.

This clonotype was detected a few times. The chain uses TRBV18 and TRBJ1-1; D is ambiguous. The CDR3 spans 13 residues. V lost 2 bases to trimming and J lost 5 bases, with 9 bases between them. CDR1 and CDR2 (germline): KGHSH, LQKENI. DNA of the CDR3: TGTGCCAGCTCACCAGTCCCGAAAACTGAAGCTTTCTTT. Translating gives CASSPVPKTEAFF.

The chain is built from TRBV3-1 and TRBJ2-3; D is unclear. V lost 4 bases and J 3 bases, leaving 8 bases between the germline ends. Germline lookup yields CDR1 LGHDT and CDR2 YNNKEL (reference sequence). The CDR3 length is 13 residues. CDR3 protein: CASSRSRTDTQYF. Written as DNA, the CDR3 is TGTGCCAGCAGCCGGTCCAGAACAGATACGCAGTATTTT.

Here the CDR3 DNA reads TGTGCCAGCAGCCTGTCCGGGGGCCCCTACGAGCAGTACTTC. This sequence encodes CASSLSGGPYEQYF. The rearrangement links TRBV3-1 to TRBJ2-7; D might be TRBD1 or TRBD2, each matching 6 bases. V was trimmed by 4 bases and J by 2 bases, leaving 12 bases between them. Germline values: CDR1 LGHDT, CDR2 YNNKEL (reference sequence). This CDR3 comprises 14 residues.

This clonotype was detected a few times. V usage is TRBV15 and J usage is TRBJ2-2; D is unresolved. The CDR3 extends over 15 amino acids. CDR1 is LNHNV and CDR2 is YYDKDF in the germline V gene (reference sequence). The V end was cut by 0 bases, the J end by 2 bases, with 7 bases between. The DNA of the CDR3 is TGTGCCACCAGCAGAGATCTGACAAACACCGGGGAGCTGTTTTTT. It codes for CATSRDLTNTGELFF.

The CDR3 bases are TGCGCCAGCAGCCTTGTTTTGGATCCGAGCTATGGCTACACCTTC. This sequence encodes CASSLVLDPSYGYTF. The V call is TRBV4-3, the J call TRBJ1-2; D unresolved. CDR3 length: 15 amino acids. In germline, CDR1 is LGHNA, CDR2 YSLEER. V was pared by 4 bases and J by 4 bases, with 16 bases between.

V usage is TRBV25-1 and J usage is TRBJ2-3, with 8 bases fitting TRBD2. V shed 3 bases, J shed 1 base, and the junction held 6 bases outside the gene matches. CDR1 MGHDK and CDR2 SYGVNS come from the germline V gene. This CDR3 contains 16 residues. The CDR3 DNA sequence: TGTGCCAGCAGTGATTCGCGGGGGGACCGCACAGATACGCAGTATTTT. As protein: CASSDSRGDRTDTQYF. Variable domain in full (rest from reference TRBV25-1 and TRBJ2-3): EADIYQTPRYLVIGTGKKITLECSQTMGHDKMYWYQQDPGMELHLIHYSYGVNSTEKGDLSSESTVSRIRTEHFPLTLESARPSHTSQYLCASSDSRGDRTDTQYFGPGTRLTVL.

The V gene is TRBV19, the J gene TRBJ1-2; no firm D call. With 5 bases removed from V and 4 bases from J, the gap between germline ends came to 14 bases. The CDR3 is made up of 14 amino acids. Germline lookup yields CDR1 LNHDA and CDR2 SQIVND (reference sequence). The CDR3 nucleotides are TGTGCCAGTAGTGGAGGCAGTCTGCGCTATGGCTACACCTTC. Protein product: CASSGGSLRYGYTF.

Here the CDR3 DNA reads TGTGCCAGCAGCGTAGGCCCAGGGGGGTACGAGCAGTACTTC. Translating it yields CASSVGPGGYEQYF. The rearrangement uses TRBV9 and TRBJ2-7, with a tentative D call TRBD1 (7 bases). The CDR3 sequence is 14 residues long. Germline loops: CDR1 SGDLS, CDR2 YYNGEE. The V and J ends lost 0 bases and 4 bases respectively, with 11 bases between them.

In nucleotides, the CDR3 is TGTGCCAGCAGCCAAGAATCAACGGGGAGCACAGATACGCAGTATTTT. It specifies CASSQESTGSTDTQYF. The J gene is TRBJ2-3, the V gene TRBV3-1; TRBD2 is a possible D gene (5 bases). Deletions cut 0 bases from V and 0 bases from J, with 10 bases between. Germline assignment: CDR1 LGHDT and CDR2 YNNKEL (reference sequence). The CDR3 has 16 amino acids.

This clonotype was seen a handful of times. The V gene is TRBV12-3 or TRBV12-4, the J gene TRBJ1-5; D unclear. V lost 4 bases and J 4 bases, leaving 8 bases between the germline ends. CDR3 size: 13 residues. CDR3: CASSSSMNQPQHF. The CDR3 bases are TGTGCCAGCAGTTCTTCCATGAATCAGCCCCAGCATTTT.